This T cell receptor beta chain was recovered during a study of monozygotic twins with inflammatory bowel disease. Researchers put TCRalpha and TCRbeta cDNA through two nested PCRs lasting 16 and 9 cycles. TCRdb re-called the 5' RACE reads and shows each CDR3 protein once, DNA omitted. This table lists about 210,000 distinct CDR3 sequences. The length of the CDR3 is 11 residues. CDR1 is SQVTM, CDR2 ANQGSEA, per germline. The sequence came from a human donor with ulcerative colitis or Crohn's disease, or a healthy co-twin of an affected twin (not recorded which). Sequenced input: blood. The chain uses TRBV29-1 and TRBJ1-2; the TCRdb call, TRBD1, lacks DNA for checking. The CDR3 loop reads CSVGGGEGYTF.